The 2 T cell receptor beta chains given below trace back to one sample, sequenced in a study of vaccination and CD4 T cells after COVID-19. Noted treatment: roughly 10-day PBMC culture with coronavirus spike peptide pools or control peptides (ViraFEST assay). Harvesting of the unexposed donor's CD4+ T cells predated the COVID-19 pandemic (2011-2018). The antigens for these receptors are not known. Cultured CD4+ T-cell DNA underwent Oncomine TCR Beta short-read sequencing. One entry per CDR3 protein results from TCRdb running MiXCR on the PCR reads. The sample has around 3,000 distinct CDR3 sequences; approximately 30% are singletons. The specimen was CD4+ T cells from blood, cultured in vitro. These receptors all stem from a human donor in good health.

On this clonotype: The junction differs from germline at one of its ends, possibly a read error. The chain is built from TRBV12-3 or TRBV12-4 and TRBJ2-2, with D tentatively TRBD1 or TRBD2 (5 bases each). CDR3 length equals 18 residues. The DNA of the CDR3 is TGTGCCAGCAGACACTCGCTAGACAGAGCGGTTAACACCGAGGAGCTGTTTTTT. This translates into CASRHSLDRAVNTEELFF.

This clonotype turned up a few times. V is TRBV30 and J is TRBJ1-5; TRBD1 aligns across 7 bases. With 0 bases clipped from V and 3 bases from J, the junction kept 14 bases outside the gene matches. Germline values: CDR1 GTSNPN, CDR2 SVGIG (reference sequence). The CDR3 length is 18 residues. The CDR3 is CAWSVPGRTGPLNQPQHF. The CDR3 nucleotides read TGTGCCTGGAGTGTACCGGGTAGGACAGGCCCACTCAATCAGCCCCAGCATTTT.